The clone carrying this T cell receptor (beta chain) was seen a single time. This CDR3 region has 13 residues. CDR1 SGHVS and CDR2 FNYEAQ come from the germline V gene. Trimming took off 2 bases at V and 5 bases at J, with 7 bases between the two ends. Hyperthyroidism was considered stable when no ophthalmopathy appeared within 18 months of follow-up. This entry comes from a study of Graves' ophthalmopathy and Graves' hyperthyroidism. RNA served as the template for amplifying TCR beta CDR3 regions. First-round RT-PCR used HTBI primers; second-round multiplex PCR followed. TCRdb re-derived calls from the multiplex PCR reads in MiXCR, one entry per CDR3 protein. The data contain around 26,000 distinct CDR3 sequences, around 50% of them singletons.

This TCR derives from an adult woman with stable Graves' hyperthyroidism. The V call is TRBV7-6, the J call TRBJ1-5; D ambiguous. Material for sequencing was peripheral blood. CDR3 nucleotides: TGTGCCAGCAGCTTATGGGCTTATCAGCCCCAGCATTTT. This codes for CASSLWAYQPQHF.